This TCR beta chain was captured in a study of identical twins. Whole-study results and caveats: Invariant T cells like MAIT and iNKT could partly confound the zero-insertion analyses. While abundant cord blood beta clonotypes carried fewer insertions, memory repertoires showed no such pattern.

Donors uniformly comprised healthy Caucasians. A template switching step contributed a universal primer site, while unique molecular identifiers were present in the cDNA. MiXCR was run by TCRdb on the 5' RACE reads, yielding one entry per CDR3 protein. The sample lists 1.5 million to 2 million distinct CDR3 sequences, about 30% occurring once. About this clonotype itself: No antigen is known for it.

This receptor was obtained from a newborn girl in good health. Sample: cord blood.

The CDR3 sequence is CSASPEMGPTDTQYF. The CDR3 coding sequence is TGCAGTGCTAGTCCCGAGATGGGCCCCACAGATACGCAGTATTTT. The J gene is TRBJ2-3, the V gene TRBV20-1; D gene unclear. Trimming cost V 3 bases and J 2 bases, with 15 bases left between them. Germline V gene lookup returns CDR1 DFQATT and CDR2 SNEGSKA (reference sequence). The CDR3 extends over 15 amino acids.